These T cell receptor beta chains were read from a single sample in a study of Ad26.COV2.S vaccination and SARS-CoV-2 variants. Assay used: immunoSEQ multiplex PCR; TCRdb lists only in-frame clones, some missing. Counted here are under 550,000 clones, 70% to 90% occurring once; the ten biggest clones make up about 4%. The source material was peripheral blood, sampled in a trial of Ad26.COV2.S vaccine versus placebo. The source of these receptors is a person aged 18-65 years who received the Ad26.COV2.S COVID-19 vaccine or a placebo. Both conserved end residues are part of each CDR3. D genes are given only for firm matches. Size values are once, few and many counts, or a class for expanded clones, and some rows have none.

V: TRBV27; D: NA; size: once; J: TRBJ1-4; CDR3: CASSNIGQILFF; DNA: TGTGCCAGCAGTAACATAGGACAGATACTGTTTTTT
V: TRBV7-9; D: TRBD2; size: NA; J: TRBJ2-5; CDR3: CASSPDGLALETQYF; DNA: TGTGCCAGCAGCCCGGATGGACTAGCTCTCGAGACCCAGTACTTC
V: TRBV30; D: NA; size: NA; J: TRBJ1-2; CDR3: CAWSAGAPSMGYTF; DNA: TGTGCCTGGAGTGCAGGGGCCCCTTCGATGGGCTACACCTTC
V: TRBV7-3; D: NA; size: NA; J: TRBJ1-1; CDR3: CASSFKHRDTEAFF; DNA: TGTGCCAGCAGCTTCAAGCATCGGGACACTGAAGCTTTCTTT
V: TRBV7-2; D: NA; size: NA; J: TRBJ2-7; CDR3: CASSTDLASASYEQYF; DNA: TGTGCCAGCAGCACAGACCTAGCGAGTGCCTCCTACGAGCAGTACTTC
V: TRBV6-6; D: NA; size: NA; J: TRBJ2-3; CDR3: CASSLGLLDTQYF; DNA: TGTGCCAGCAGTTTGGGACTCTTAGATACGCAGTATTTT
V: TRBV5-5; D: NA; size: NA; J: TRBJ2-3; CDR3: CASSHQGGTSTDTQYF; DNA: TGTGCCAGCAGCCATCAGGGTGGAACTAGCACAGATACGCAGTATTTT
V: TRBV7-8; D: NA; size: NA; J: TRBJ1-1; CDR3: CASSFYPDDWGYTEAFF; DNA: TGTGCCAGCAGCTTCTATCCGGACGACTGGGGGTACACTGAAGCTTTCTTT
V: TRBV21-1; D: NA; size: NA; J: TRBJ1-4; CDR3: CASSRKKKLPGQDEKLFF; DNA: TGTGCCAGCAGCAGAAAAAAGAAGCTACCGGGACAGGATGAAAAACTGTTTTTT
V: TRBV19; D: NA; size: NA; J: TRBJ1-5; CDR3: CASSALGNRNQPQHF; DNA: TGTGCCAGTAGTGCCTTGGGGAATAGGAATCAGCCCCAGCATTTT
V: TRBV3-1/TRBV3-2; D: NA; size: few; J: TRBJ2-7; CDR3: CASSHRGPLSYEQYF; DNA: TGTGCCAGCAGCCATCGAGGGCCTTTATCCTACGAGCAGTACTTC
V: TRBV30; D: TRBD1; size: few; J: TRBJ2-7; CDR3: CAWERTGQYYEQYF; DNA: TGTGCCTGGGAACGTACGGGACAGTACTACGAGCAGTACTTC
V: TRBV29-1; D: NA; size: NA; J: TRBJ1-2; CDR3: CSVEDPWGPNYGYTF; DNA: TGCAGCGTTGAAGATCCTTGGGGCCCAAACTATGGCTACACCTTC
V: TRBV24-1; D: TRBD1; size: NA; J: TRBJ2-2; CDR3: CATNDRGQGGELFF; DNA: TGTGCCACCAACGACAGGGGGCAAGGCGGGGAGCTGTTTTTT
V: TRBV28; D: NA; size: NA; J: TRBJ2-6; CDR3: CASSAGYISGANVLTF; DNA: TGTGCCAGCAGTGCTGGTTACATCTCTGGGGCCAACGTCCTGACTTTC
V: TRBV7-2; D: NA; size: NA; J: TRBJ2-3; CDR3: CASSLAWGLEDTQYF; DNA: TGTGCCAGCAGCCTAGCGTGGGGGCTGGAGGATACGCAGTATTTT
V: TRBV7-9; D: NA; size: NA; J: TRBJ1-5; CDR3: CASSLGDSNQPQHF; DNA: TGTGCCAGCAGCTTAGGTGATAGCAATCAGCCCCAGCATTTT
V: TRBV5-1; D: NA; size: NA; J: TRBJ1-1; CDR3: CASSFRRETEAFF; DNA: TGCGCCAGCAGCTTCCGGCGGGAGACTGAAGCTTTCTTT
V: TRBV3-1/TRBV3-2; D: TRBD1; size: NA; J: TRBJ1-6; CDR3: CASRPTGGDSPLHF; DNA: TGTGCCAGCAGACCGACAGGGGGCGATTCACCCCTCCACTTT
V: TRBV7-8; D: NA; size: NA; J: TRBJ2-7; CDR3: CASSLGLPGPYEQYF; DNA: TGTGCCAGCAGCTTAGGTCTTCCTGGCCCCTACGAGCAGTACTTC
V: TRBV4-3; D: NA; size: NA; J: TRBJ2-7; CDR3: CASSQDLRYEQYF; DNA: TGCGCCAGCAGCCAAGATCTCCGCTACGAGCAGTACTTC
V: TRBV7-8; D: NA; size: NA; J: TRBJ2-2; CDR3: CASTGLNTGELFF; DNA: TGTGCCAGCACTGGTCTAAACACCGGGGAGCTGTTTTTT
V: TRBV7-9; D: NA; size: NA; J: TRBJ1-3; CDR3: CASSPAVAGSGNTIYF; DNA: TGTGCCAGCAGTCCCGCGGTGGCAGGGTCTGGAAACACCATATATTTT
V: TRBV12-3/TRBV12-4; D: NA; size: NA; J: TRBJ1-1; CDR3: CASSENTEAFF; DNA: TGTGCCAGCAGCGAGAACACTGAAGCTTTCTTT
V: TRBV25-1; D: NA; size: NA; J: TRBJ2-3; CDR3: CASRGSTDTQYF; DNA: TGTGCCAGCAGGGGTAGCACAGATACGCAGTATTTT
V: TRBV7-2; D: NA; size: NA; J: TRBJ1-4; CDR3: CASSVEDGSTNEKLFF; DNA: TGTGCCAGCAGCGTAGAGGACGGATCAACTAATGAAAAACTGTTTTTT
V: TRBV5-1; D: TRBD2; size: NA; J: TRBJ2-1; CDR3: CASSFLTSGGHSYNEQFF; DNA: TGCGCCAGCAGCTTCTTGACTAGCGGGGGACACTCCTACAATGAGCAGTTCTTC
V: TRBV2; D: NA; size: few; J: TRBJ1-1; CDR3: CASSRTLKGEAFF; DNA: TGTGCCAGCAGCCGGACACTAAAGGGTGAAGCTTTCTTT
V: TRBV9; D: TRBD1; size: few; J: TRBJ2-7; CDR3: CASSADRGRNEQYF; DNA: TGTGCCAGCAGCGCCGACAGGGGGCGGAACGAGCAGTACTTC
V: TRBV7-8; D: NA; size: few; J: TRBJ2-7; CDR3: CASRIEGQSSYEQYF; DNA: TGTGCCAGTAGAATCGAGGGCCAGAGCTCCTACGAGCAGTACTTC
V: TRBV2; D: NA; size: NA; J: TRBJ1-5; CDR3: CASRKGGDQPQHF; DNA: TGTGCCAGCAGGAAGGGGGGGGATCAGCCCCAGCATTTT
V: TRBV28; D: NA; size: NA; J: TRBJ1-5; CDR3: CASSRGRTSNQPQHF; DNA: TGTGCCAGCAGTCGGGGACGGACTAGCAATCAGCCCCAGCATTTT
V: TRBV28; D: NA; size: NA; J: TRBJ2-1; CDR3: CASPRPEQINNEQFF; DNA: TGTGCCAGCCCCCGCCCAGAGCAGATTAACAATGAGCAGTTCTTC
V: TRBV7-3; D: TRBD1; size: NA; J: TRBJ1-6; CDR3: CASSPTGGRRSLSPLHF; DNA: TGTGCCAGCAGCCCGACAGGGGGCAGACGCTCGCTTTCACCCCTCCACTTT
V: TRBV10-3; D: TRBD2; size: once; J: TRBJ2-1; CDR3: CAIRGGGAGGPGSYNEQFF; DNA: TGTGCCATCAGGGGAGGAGGAGCGGGGGGGCCGGGCTCCTACAATGAGCAGTTCTTC
V: TRBV4-3; D: TRBD1; size: NA; J: TRBJ1-2; CDR3: CASSQDWTGKYGYTF; DNA: TGCGCCAGCAGCCAAGATTGGACAGGGAAGTACGGCTACACCTTC
V: TRBV7-9; D: TRBD1; size: NA; J: TRBJ2-5; CDR3: CASSSPTGQGARETQYF; DNA: TGTGCCAGCAGCTCGCCGACAGGGCAGGGGGCGCGAGAGACCCAGTACTTC
V: TRBV5-5; D: TRBD1; size: once; J: TRBJ1-6; CDR3: CASSFTGGTSPLHF; DNA: TGTGCCAGCAGCTTCACAGGGGGGACCTCACCCCTCCACTTT
V: TRBV28; D: NA; size: NA; J: TRBJ2-3; CDR3: CASSSPPSTDTQYF; DNA: TGTGCCAGCAGTTCCCCCCCGAGCACAGATACGCAGTATTTT
V: TRBV3-1/TRBV3-2; D: NA; size: NA; J: TRBJ2-3; CDR3: CASSPRLVLDTQYF; DNA: TGTGCCAGCAGCCCCCGACTAGTCTTGGATACGCAGTATTTT
V: TRBV4-1; D: NA; size: few; J: TRBJ2-7; CDR3: CASSHRVTEVYEQYF; DNA: TGCGCCAGCAGCCACCGCGTCACAGAGGTCTACGAGCAGTACTTC
V: TRBV12-3/TRBV12-4; D: NA; size: NA; J: TRBJ2-1; CDR3: CASRGGVYNEQFF; DNA: TGTGCCAGCAGGGGGGGCGTCTACAATGAGCAGTTCTTC
V: TRBV7-9; D: NA; size: NA; J: TRBJ1-1; CDR3: CASSFGQTNTEAFF; DNA: TGTGCCAGCAGCTTTGGACAGACGAACACTGAAGCTTTCTTT
V: TRBV2; D: TRBD1; size: NA; J: TRBJ2-7; CDR3: CAVPPGQGVSGEQYF; DNA: TGTGCAGTACCTCCGGGACAGGGGGTTTCGGGCGAGCAGTACTTC
V: TRBV28; D: NA; size: NA; J: TRBJ2-7; CDR3: CASSFLLSSYEQYF; DNA: TGTGCCAGCAGTTTCCTTCTCAGTTCATACGAGCAGTACTTC
V: TRBV19; D: NA; size: NA; J: TRBJ1-1; CDR3: CASSIPRNTEAFF; DNA: TGTGCCAGTAGTATTCCACGGAACACTGAAGCTTTCTTT
V: TRBV4-3; D: NA; size: NA; J: TRBJ1-2; CDR3: CASSQGGNNYGYTF; DNA: TGCGCCAGCAGCCAGGGGGGGAACAACTATGGCTACACCTTC
V: TRBV2; D: TRBD1; size: NA; J: TRBJ2-7; CDR3: CASSLDRDNYEQYF; DNA: TGTGCCAGCAGCCTCGACAGGGACAACTACGAGCAGTACTTC
V: TRBV27; D: TRBD1; size: NA; J: TRBJ1-6; CDR3: CASSLYSRQGYSPLHF; DNA: TGTGCCAGCAGTTTATATTCTAGACAGGGCTATTCACCCCTCCACTTT
V: TRBV6-2/TRBV6-3; D: NA; size: once; J: TRBJ2-7; CDR3: CASSYSSYNEQYF; DNA: TGTGCCAGCAGTTACTCGAGCTACAACGAGCAGTACTTC
V: TRBV6-6; D: TRBD1; size: NA; J: TRBJ1-3; CDR3: CASSYHRGPGNTIYF; DNA: TGTGCCAGCAGTTACCACAGGGGGCCTGGAAACACCATATATTTT
V: TRBV5-6; D: NA; size: NA; J: TRBJ1-2; CDR3: CASSPGSF; DNA: TGTGCCAGCAGCCCGGGCTCCTTC
V: TRBV27; D: TRBD1; size: NA; J: TRBJ1-4; CDR3: CASSLYRDRAGEKLFF; DNA: TGTGCCAGCAGTTTATACCGGGACAGGGCTGGTGAAAAACTGTTTTTT